This T cell receptor beta chain was sequenced for a study of response to subunit inactivated influenza vaccine. Study-level points and caveats: The authors put forward the suggestion that each seasonal influenza vaccination may bring in only a limited number of new T cells.

One entry per CDR3 protein results from TCRdb running MiXCR on the RT-PCR reads. Counted here are around 570,000 distinct CDR3 sequences, 11% occurring once; the ten biggest clones make up approximately 11%. This clonotype was seen at least ten times. Its antigen is still unknown. Germline V gives CDR1 GTSNPN, CDR2 SVGIG (reference sequence). This CDR3 spans 13 amino acids. V shed 2 bases and J shed 5 bases, with 12 bases lying between them. These same data were also listed under a study on T cells expressing NK-cell markers. As that study records: TCR beta libraries carry UMIs added by 5'RACE template switching. The study drew TCR beta repertoires from sorted CD3+CD56+NKG2C+, CD3+CD56+NKG2C- and CD3+CD56-NKG2C+ T cells. The authors sequenced eight donors, of whom seven were HCMV-seropositive and one was seronegative. Dominant NKG2C+ clonotypes made up roughly 1.0-7.0% of CD8+ T cells in a handful of donors.

The chain uses TRBV30 and TRBJ1-1; tentative D call: TRBD1 (5 bases). The material was PBMCs from blood, obtained on the day of vaccination. The TCR was taken from a man aged 45-60 years who received an inactivated influenza vaccine. In DNA, the CDR3 is TGTGCCTGGAGTTTCAGGGTAACGACTGAAGCTTTCTTT. It encodes CAWSFRVTTEAFF.